One sample yielded the 25 T cell receptor beta chains listed below, sequenced in a study of cytomegalovirus exposure and HLA in healthy donors. The study ran its PCR with 60 Vbeta and 13 Jbeta primers. The assay was immunoSEQ multiplex PCR, and TCRdb's table has in-frame clones only and misses some. The sample holds 87,000 or so clones; about 7.6% are singletons and the top ten take 2.3%. Input material: PBMCs. These receptors originate from a man in his forties or fifties in good health and CMV-seronegative.

CDR3 residues: CASSKEEGLAEKKTQYF. DNA for the CDR3: TGTGCCAGCAGCAAAGAGGAGGGACTAGCGGAAAAGAAGACCCAGTACTTC. V usage is TRBV21-1 and J usage is TRBJ2-5; TRBD2, the table's D call, lacks a check against the DNA. TRBV21-1 is designated a pseudogene. The CDR3 totals 17 residues.

The genes are TRBV6-5 and TRBJ2-5, with TRBD2 as a possible D gene (5 bases). The DNA end favors TRBJ2-7, so the J call may be wrong. The CDR3 consists of 13 residues. Germline V gives CDR1 MNHEY, CDR2 SVGAGI. CDR3 region: CASSARLNYEQYF. CDR3 in DNA: TGTGCCAGCAGTGCAAGACTAAACTACGAGCAGTACTTC.

This clone turned up a few times. The V call is TRBV6-1, the J call TRBJ1-4; 9 bases agree with TRBD1. Germline V lookup: CDR1 MNHNS, CDR2 SASEGT. The J segment lost 4 bases and the V segment lost 6 bases, leaving 6 bases of the junction unmatched. The CDR3 is 15 amino acids. This chain's CDR3 is CASRAGQGYNEKLFF. CDR3 nucleotide sequence: TGTGCCAGCAGAGCGGGACAGGGTTATAATGAAAAACTGTTTTTT.

The chain employs TRBV27 and TRBJ1-5; 9 nucleotides align to TRBD1. This CDR3 is 18 amino acids long. CDR1 MNHEY and CDR2 SMNVEV come from the germline V gene (reference sequence). Trimming removed 5 bases from V and 1 base from J; junction bases left unmatched: 12. The CDR3 sequence is CASSPYPGQGLSNQPQHF. The CDR3 nucleotides are TGTGCCAGCAGTCCGTACCCGGGACAGGGTTTAAGCAATCAGCCCCAGCATTTT.

This clone occurred a few times. The chain employs TRBV5-4 and TRBJ2-3, with a tentative D call TRBD2 (6 bases). Trimming left V 0 bases short and J 1 base short, with 9 bases between. In germline, CDR1 is SGHNT, CDR2 YYREEE (reference sequence). The CDR3 has 15 amino acids. The CDR3 region is CASSLEEGRTDTQYF. The CDR3 nucleotides are TGTGCCAGCAGCTTGGAGGAGGGACGCACAGATACGCAGTATTTT.

The CDR3 here is CASSVGQHNSGNTIYF. The CDR3 coding sequence is TGTGCCAGCAGCGTAGGACAGCACAACTCTGGAAACACCATATATTTT. The rearrangement links TRBV9 to TRBJ1-3, with D perhaps TRBD1 (5 bases). V was shortened by 0 bases and J by 0 bases, with 10 bases between the two germline ends. Per the germline V gene, CDR1 is SGDLS and CDR2 is YYNGEE. CDR3 length: 16 amino acids.

In this sample, this clone turned up a few times. V gene TRBV6-1 combines with J gene TRBJ1-6; 12 nucleotides match TRBD1. The V gene end was trimmed by 4 bases and the J gene end by 10 bases; junction bases not matched to a gene: 8. Germline V gene sequence: CDR1 MNHNS, CDR2 SASEGT. CDR3 length: 16 residues. The CDR3 coding sequence is TGTGCCAGCAGTGCATCCGGGACAGGGGGCAAGTCACCCCTCCACTTT. It translates to CASSASGTGGKSPLHF.

This clone was observed a handful of times. The V and J genes are TRBV27 and TRBJ1-1; tentative D call: TRBD1 (6 bases). Germline V gene lookup returns CDR1 MNHEY and CDR2 SMNVEV (reference sequence). This CDR3 is built from 13 residues. V lost 0 bases to trimming and J lost 5 bases, with 7 bases between them. The CDR3 reads CASSLSRGTEAFF. CDR3 in DNA: TGTGCCAGCAGTTTATCGAGGGGGACTGAAGCTTTCTTT.

The chain combines TRBV27 with TRBJ1-2; 8 bases are a match to TRBD1. Germline V CDR1 and CDR2: MNHEY, SMNVEV (reference sequence). V lost 6 bases, J lost 0 bases, and 6 bases stayed unmatched. The CDR3 extends over 15 amino acids. DNA of the CDR3: TGTGCCAGCAGCCTAGACAGGGGAGCTAACTATGGCTACACCTTC. Its translation is CASSLDRGANYGYTF.

This clone was detected a few times. The genes are TRBV28 and TRBJ1-5; D unclear. In germline, CDR1 is MDHEN, CDR2 SYDVKM. V lost 3 bases to trimming and J lost 0 bases, with 9 bases between them. This CDR3 is built from 15 residues. CDR3: CASSFLQDSNQPQHF. The CDR3 bases are TGTGCCAGCAGTTTTTTGCAGGATAGCAATCAGCCCCAGCATTTT.

The J gene is TRBJ2-7, the V gene TRBV4-3, with D possibly matching TRBD1 (7 bases). Germline lookup yields CDR1 LGHNA and CDR2 YSLEER. This CDR3 region has 16 residues. V was pared by 0 bases and J by 4 bases, with 16 bases between. The CDR3 DNA reads TGCGCCAGCAGCCAAGAAGGGGGGACAGAGAGATACGAGCAGTACTTC. It codes for CASSQEGGTERYEQYF.

V is TRBV9 and J is TRBJ2-3; TRBD1 might be the D (6 bases). The CDR3 runs 14 residues. Germline loops: CDR1 SGDLS, CDR2 YYNGEE. Trimming removed 3 bases from V and 8 bases from J, with 16 bases in between. The CDR3 loop is CASSEGENRATQYF. In DNA, the CDR3 is TGTGCCAGCAGCGAGGGGGAAAATCGGGCTACGCAGTATTTT.

This clone was observed a few times. J is TRBJ2-7 and V is TRBV6-1; no firm D call. CDR1 and CDR2 from the germline V gene are MNHNS and SASEGT. Trimming cost V 7 bases and J 4 bases, with 14 bases left between them. The CDR3 extends over 13 amino acids. The CDR3 loop reads CASTTPSRYEQYF. CDR3 nucleotide sequence: TGTGCCAGCACTACCCCTTCTAGGTACGAGCAGTACTTC.

The V gene is TRBV11-3, the J gene TRBJ2-1, with D possibly being TRBD1 (7 bases). The germline V gene has CDR1 SGHNT and CDR2 YENEEA. Trimming removed 3 bases at V and 7 bases at J, with 16 bases between. The CDR3 covers 15 residues. CDR3 residues: CASSLGGAGGNEQFF. In DNA, the CDR3 is TGTGCCAGCAGCTTGGGGGGAGCAGGGGGAAATGAGCAGTTCTTC. Full variable domain (rest looked up from reference TRBV11-3 and TRBJ2-1): EAGVVQSPRYKIIEKKQPVAFWCNPISGHNTLYWYLQNLGQGPELLIRYENEEAVDDSQLPKDRFSAERLKGVDSTLKIQPAELGDSAVYLCASSLGGAGGNEQFFGPGTRLTVL.

The gene calls are TRBV4-3 and TRBJ2-3; a weak D match, TRBD1 (5 bases). The germline V gene encodes CDR1 LGHNA and CDR2 YSLEER. The CDR3 consists of 16 residues. Trimming removed 2 bases at V and 1 base at J, with 13 bases between. This CDR3 is CASSQRGAMGTDTQYF. The CDR3 nucleotides read TGCGCCAGCAGCCAAAGGGGTGCTATGGGCACAGATACGCAGTATTTT.

This clone showed up just a few times. The chain links TRBV6-5 to TRBJ2-7, with D uncertain. The CDR3 consists of 14 residues. The germline V gene encodes CDR1 MNHEY and CDR2 SVGAGI. V lost 7 bases to trimming and J lost 2 bases, with 15 bases between them. CDR3 in amino acids: CASISTRGAYEQYF. CDR3 in DNA: TGTGCCAGCATCTCTACCCGCGGTGCCTACGAGCAGTACTTC.

This clone was seen a few times. This rearrangement joins TRBV19 to TRBJ1-1; no firm D call. The germline V gene encodes CDR1 LNHDA and CDR2 SQIVND (reference sequence). The CDR3 runs to 15 residues. Trimming stripped 3 bases from V and 2 bases from J, with 13 bases between. The CDR3, as DNA: TGTGCCAGTAGTATTCAGACACAGCTCAACACTGAAGCTTTCTTT. Protein product: CASSIQTQLNTEAFF.

This clone was detected a few times. The chain couples TRBV7-9 to TRBJ1-2; TRBD1 is a possible D gene (5 bases). V was clipped by 2 bases and J by 4 bases, with 11 bases between them. The V gene's germline CDR1 is SEHNR and CDR2 FQNEAQ (reference sequence). There are 14 residues in the CDR3. CDR3 loop: CASSLFGASYGYTF. The CDR3 coding sequence is TGTGCCAGCAGCTTATTTGGGGCCAGCTATGGCTACACCTTC.

This sequence joins TRBV5-1 and TRBJ2-5; D might be TRBD2 (7 bases). V lost 4 bases to trimming and J lost 2 bases, with 21 bases between them. Per germline, CDR1 SGHRS and CDR2 YFSETQ. The CDR3 contains 17 residues. In DNA, the CDR3 is TGCGCCAGCAGCCCTGGGGGGCGGGGGAACGCGCAAGAGACCCAGTACTTC. As protein: CASSPGGRGNAQETQYF.

This clone was detected many times. The chain couples TRBV2 to TRBJ1-1; 11 bases fit TRBD1. The J segment lost 5 bases and the V segment lost 7 bases, leaving 9 bases of the junction unmatched. CDR1 and CDR2 from the germline V gene are SNHLY and FYNNEI. The CDR3 has 15 amino acids. The CDR3 nucleotides are TGTGCCAGCAATTCACCGGGACAGGGGGTTACTGAAGCTTTCTTT. Translating it yields CASNSPGQGVTEAFF.

In its sample, this clone was seen a few times. The CDR3 sequence is CASSLDHGSGNTIYF. The CDR3 DNA is TGTGCCAGCAGCTTAGATCACGGCTCTGGAAACACCATATATTTT. The genes are TRBV7-2 and TRBJ1-3; D remains unclear. The CDR3 length is 15 residues. V was pared by 1 base and J by 0 bases, with 7 bases between. CDR1 and CDR2 (germline): SGHTA, FQGNSA.

This clone came up a few times. The chain is built from TRBV7-9 and TRBJ2-1; 11 bases are a match to TRBD2. Losses at the gene ends were 5 bases for V and 1 base for J; bases not matched to a gene: 4. The CDR3 is 16 amino acids. Germline CDR1 reads SEHNR; CDR2 reads FQNEAQ (reference sequence). The CDR3 spells CASSTRTSGSYNEQFF. CDR3 nucleotides: TGTGCCAGCAGCACGCGGACTAGCGGGTCCTACAATGAGCAGTTCTTC.

This chain connects TRBV6-1 to TRBJ1-5; 8 positions match TRBD1. V shed 6 bases, J shed 6 bases, and the junction held 7 bases outside the gene matches. The CDR3 spans 14 residues. The germline CDR1 and CDR2 sequences are MNHNS and SASEGT. Here the CDR3 reads CASSDGQGGQPQHF. The CDR3 nucleotides are TGTGCCAGCAGCGATGGACAGGGAGGTCAGCCCCAGCATTTT.

The CDR3 region is CASSGRGRRGYQETQYF. For the CDR3, the DNA is TGTGCCAGCAGCGGCAGAGGGCGGCGGGGGTACCAAGAGACCCAGTACTTC. The rearrangement uses TRBV13 and TRBJ2-5, with 7 nucleotides matching TRBD2. Germline V lookup: CDR1 PRHDT, CDR2 FYEKMQ (reference sequence). The CDR3 has 17 amino acids. V lost 5 bases to trimming and J lost 0 bases; unmatched junction nucleotides: 12. Full variable domain (outside the CDR3, taken from reference TRBV13 and TRBJ2-5): AAGVIQSPRHLIKEKRETATLKCYPIPRHDTVYWYQQGPGQDPQFLISFYEKMQSDKGSIPDRFSAQQFSDYHSELNMSSLELGDSALYFCASSGRGRRGYQETQYFGPGTRLLVL.

The chain carries TRBV7-2 and TRBJ2-7; D might be TRBD2 (6 bases). The CDR3 extends over 15 amino acids. In germline, CDR1 is SGHTA, CDR2 FQGNSA. Trimming stripped 5 bases from V and 4 bases from J, with 18 bases between. As DNA, the CDR3 is TGTGCCAGCAGCCCTAGGAGCGGGCCAGGATACGAGCAGTACTTC. It yields the protein CASSPRSGPGYEQYF.